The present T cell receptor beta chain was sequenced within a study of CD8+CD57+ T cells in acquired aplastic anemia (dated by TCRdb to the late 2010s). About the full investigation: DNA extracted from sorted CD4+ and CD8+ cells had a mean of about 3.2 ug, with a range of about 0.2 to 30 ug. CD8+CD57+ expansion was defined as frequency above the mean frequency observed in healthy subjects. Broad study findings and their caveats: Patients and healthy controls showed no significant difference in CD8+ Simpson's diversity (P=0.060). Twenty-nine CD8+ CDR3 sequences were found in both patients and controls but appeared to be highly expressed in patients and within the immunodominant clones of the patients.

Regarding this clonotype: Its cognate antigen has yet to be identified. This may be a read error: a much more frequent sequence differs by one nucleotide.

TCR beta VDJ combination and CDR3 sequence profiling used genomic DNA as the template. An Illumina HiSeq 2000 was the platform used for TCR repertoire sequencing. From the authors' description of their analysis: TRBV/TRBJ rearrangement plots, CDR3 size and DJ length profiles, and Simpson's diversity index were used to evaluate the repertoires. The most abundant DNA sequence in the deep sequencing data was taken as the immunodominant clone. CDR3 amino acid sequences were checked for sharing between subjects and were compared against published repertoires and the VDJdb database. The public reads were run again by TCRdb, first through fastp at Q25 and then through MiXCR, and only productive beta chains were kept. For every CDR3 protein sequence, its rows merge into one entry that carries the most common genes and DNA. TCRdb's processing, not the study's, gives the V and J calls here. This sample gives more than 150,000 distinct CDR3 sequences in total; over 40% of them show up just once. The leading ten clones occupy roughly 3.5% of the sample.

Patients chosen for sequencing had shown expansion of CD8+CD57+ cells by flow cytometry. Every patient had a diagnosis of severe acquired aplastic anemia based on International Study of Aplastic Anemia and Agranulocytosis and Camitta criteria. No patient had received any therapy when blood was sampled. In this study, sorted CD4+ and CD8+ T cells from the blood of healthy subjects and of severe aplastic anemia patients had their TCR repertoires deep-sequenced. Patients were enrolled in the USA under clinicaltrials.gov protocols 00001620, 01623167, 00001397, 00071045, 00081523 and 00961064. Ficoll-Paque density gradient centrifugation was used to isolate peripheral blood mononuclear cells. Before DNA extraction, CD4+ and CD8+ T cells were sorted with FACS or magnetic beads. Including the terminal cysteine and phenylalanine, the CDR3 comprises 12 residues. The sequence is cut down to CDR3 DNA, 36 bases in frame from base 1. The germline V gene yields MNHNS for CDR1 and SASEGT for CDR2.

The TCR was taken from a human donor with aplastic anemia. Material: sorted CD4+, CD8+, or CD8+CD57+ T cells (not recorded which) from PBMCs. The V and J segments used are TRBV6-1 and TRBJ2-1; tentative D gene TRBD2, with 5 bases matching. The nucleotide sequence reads TGTGCCAGCAGAATGACTATGGATGAGCAGCTCTTC. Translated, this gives CASRMTMDEQLF.